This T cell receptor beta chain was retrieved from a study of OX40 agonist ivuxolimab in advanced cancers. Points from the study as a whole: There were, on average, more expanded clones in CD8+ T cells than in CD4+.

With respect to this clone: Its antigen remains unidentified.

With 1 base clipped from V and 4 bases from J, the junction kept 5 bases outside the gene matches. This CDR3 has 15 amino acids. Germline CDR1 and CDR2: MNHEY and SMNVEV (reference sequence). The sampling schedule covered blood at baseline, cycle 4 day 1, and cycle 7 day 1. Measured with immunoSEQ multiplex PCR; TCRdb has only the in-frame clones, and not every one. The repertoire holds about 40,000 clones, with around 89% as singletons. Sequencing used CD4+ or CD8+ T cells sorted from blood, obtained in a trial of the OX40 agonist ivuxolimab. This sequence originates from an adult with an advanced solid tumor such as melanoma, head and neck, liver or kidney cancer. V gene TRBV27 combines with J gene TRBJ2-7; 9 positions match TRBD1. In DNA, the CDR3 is TGTGCCAGCAGTTTATTTGGGACAGGGCATTACGAGCAGTACTTC. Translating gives CASSLFGTGHYEQYF.